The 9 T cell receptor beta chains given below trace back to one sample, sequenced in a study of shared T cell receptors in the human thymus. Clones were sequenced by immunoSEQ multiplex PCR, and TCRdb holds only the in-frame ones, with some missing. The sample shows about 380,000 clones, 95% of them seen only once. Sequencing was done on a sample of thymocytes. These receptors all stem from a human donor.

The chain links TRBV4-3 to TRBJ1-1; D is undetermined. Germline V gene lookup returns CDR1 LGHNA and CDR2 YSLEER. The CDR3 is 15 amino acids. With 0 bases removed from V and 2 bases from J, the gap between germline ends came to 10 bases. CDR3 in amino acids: CASSQDSGLNTEAFF. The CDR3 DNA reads TGCGCCAGCAGCCAAGATTCCGGGTTAAACACTGAAGCTTTCTTT.

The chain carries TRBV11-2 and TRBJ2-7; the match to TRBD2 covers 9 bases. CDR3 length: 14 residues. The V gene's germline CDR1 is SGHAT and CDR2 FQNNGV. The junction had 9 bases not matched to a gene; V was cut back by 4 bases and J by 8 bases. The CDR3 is CASSSVGAGGQQYF. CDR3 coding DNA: TGTGCCAGCAGCTCGGTGGGAGCGGGAGGACAGCAGTACTTC.

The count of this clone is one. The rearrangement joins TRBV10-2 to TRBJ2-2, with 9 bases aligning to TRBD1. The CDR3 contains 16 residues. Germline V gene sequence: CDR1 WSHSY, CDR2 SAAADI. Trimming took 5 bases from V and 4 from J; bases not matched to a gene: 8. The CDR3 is CASSTYRGQGTGELFF. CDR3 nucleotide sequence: TGCGCCAGCAGTACCTACAGGGGGCAGGGCACCGGGGAGCTGTTTTTT.

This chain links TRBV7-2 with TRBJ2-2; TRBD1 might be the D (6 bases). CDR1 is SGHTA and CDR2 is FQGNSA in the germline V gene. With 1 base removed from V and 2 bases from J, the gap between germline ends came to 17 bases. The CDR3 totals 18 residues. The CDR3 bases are TGTGCCAGCAGCTTAGTCGCTAGTGACAGGCTTAACACCGGGGAGCTGTTTTTT. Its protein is CASSLVASDRLNTGELFF.

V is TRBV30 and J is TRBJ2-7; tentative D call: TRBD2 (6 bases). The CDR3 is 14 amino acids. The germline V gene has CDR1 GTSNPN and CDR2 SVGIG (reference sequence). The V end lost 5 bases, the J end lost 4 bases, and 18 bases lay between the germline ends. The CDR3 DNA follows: TGTGCCTGGGAGAAATTGAATAGCGGATACGAGCAGTACTTC. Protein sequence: CAWEKLNSGYEQYF.

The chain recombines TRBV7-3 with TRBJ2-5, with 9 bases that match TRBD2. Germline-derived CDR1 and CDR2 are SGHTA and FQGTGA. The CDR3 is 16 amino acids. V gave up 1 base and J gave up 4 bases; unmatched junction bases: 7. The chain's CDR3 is CASSLRGGRAGETQYF. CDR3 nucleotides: TGTGCCAGCAGCTTAAGGGGCGGGAGGGCCGGAGAGACCCAGTACTTC.

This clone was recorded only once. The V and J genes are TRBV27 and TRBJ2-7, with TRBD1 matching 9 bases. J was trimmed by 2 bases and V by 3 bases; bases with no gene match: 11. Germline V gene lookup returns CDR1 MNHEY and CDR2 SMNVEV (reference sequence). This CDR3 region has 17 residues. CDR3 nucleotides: TGTGCCAGCAGTTTGCGGCAGGGACAGGGCCGAACCTACGAGCAGTACTTC. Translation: CASSLRQGQGRTYEQYF.

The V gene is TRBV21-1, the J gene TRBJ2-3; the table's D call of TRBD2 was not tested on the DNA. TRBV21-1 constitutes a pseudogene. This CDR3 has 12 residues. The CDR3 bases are TGTGCCAGCAGCCCCTCGGCAGATACGCAGTATTTT. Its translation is CASSPSADTQYF.

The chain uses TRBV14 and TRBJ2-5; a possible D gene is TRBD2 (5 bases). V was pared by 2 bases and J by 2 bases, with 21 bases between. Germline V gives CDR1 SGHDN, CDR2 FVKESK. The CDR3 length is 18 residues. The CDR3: CASSQHWPSTRLQETQYF. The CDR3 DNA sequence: TGTGCCAGCAGCCAACACTGGCCTAGCACCCGTCTTCAAGAGACCCAGTACTTC.